One and the same sample provided the 17 T cell receptor beta chains below, sequenced in a study of T cell responses to AZD1222 COVID-19 vaccine. Libraries were prepared by immunoSEQ multiplex PCR; TCRdb keeps only in-frame clonotypes and omits some of them. The table shows about 89,000 clones, with 89% occurring only once. The material was peripheral blood, obtained 28 days after the second AZD1222 dose. These receptor sequences come from an adult who received the AZD1222 COVID-19 vaccine.

The chain has TRBV9 and TRBJ1-2; no definite D call. CDR3 length: 16 amino acids. The V gene lost 0 bases and the J gene lost 0 bases, with 12 bases spanning the gap. Germline loops: CDR1 SGDLS, CDR2 YYNGEE. CDR3 coding DNA: TGTGCCAGCAGCGTAGAAGGACGAACCACTAACTATGGCTACACCTTC. It codes for CASSVEGRTTNYGYTF.

The chain joins TRBV19 to TRBJ1-4; D is unresolved. The V end was cut by 3 bases, the J end by 8 bases, with 16 bases between. CDR1 and CDR2 from the germline V gene are LNHDA and SQIVND (reference sequence). The CDR3 spans 15 residues. The CDR3 protein is CASSIPTRGREKLFF. For the CDR3, the DNA is TGTGCCAGTAGTATCCCCACGCGGGGAAGAGAAAAACTGTTTTTT.

The chain links TRBV9 to TRBJ2-7, with 14 positions matching TRBD2. The CDR3 runs to 18 residues. CDR1 is SGDLS, CDR2 YYNGEE, per germline. Trimming removed 4 bases from V and 3 bases from J; junction bases left unmatched: 12. Here the CDR3 DNA reads TGTGCCAGCAGCTCACCGCCGGGACTAGCGGGGGATGACTACGAGCAGTACTTC. This codes for CASSSPPGLAGDDYEQYF.

The sample holds one count of this clone. The chain recombines TRBV27 with TRBJ1-1; tentatively, D is TRBD1 (5 bases). CDR1 is MNHEY and CDR2 is SMNVEV in the germline V gene (reference sequence). Trimming took off 5 bases at V and 1 base at J, with 17 bases between the two ends. CDR3 length: 16 residues. The CDR3 loop reads CASSLTTRGTNTEAFF. CDR3 nucleotides: TGTGCCAGCAGTCTAACAACGCGGGGGACGAACACTGAAGCTTTCTTT.

The chain links TRBV30 to TRBJ1-1; D is uncertain. The CDR3 consists of 11 residues. The V end lost 8 bases, the J end lost 5 bases, and 12 bases lay between the germline ends. Germline V CDR1 and CDR2: GTSNPN, SVGIG (reference sequence). The CDR3 sequence: CAGGSSTEAFF. For the CDR3, the DNA is TGTGCCGGAGGAAGCAGTACTGAAGCTTTCTTT.

This chain joins TRBV11-3 and TRBJ2-4; D is ambiguous. Germline V lookup: CDR1 SGHNT, CDR2 YENEEA. The CDR3 extends over 15 amino acids. Trimming removed 3 bases at V and 2 bases at J, with 11 bases between. The CDR3 loop is CASSFNGRTKNIQYF. CDR3 DNA sequence: TGTGCCAGCAGCTTTAATGGACGGACCAAAAACATTCAGTACTTC. The whole variable domain, filled in from reference TRBV11-3 and TRBJ2-4, reads EAGVVQSPRYKIIEKKQPVAFWCNPISGHNTLYWYLQNLGQGPELLIRYENEEAVDDSQLPKDRFSAERLKGVDSTLKIQPAELGDSAVYLCASSFNGRTKNIQYFGAGTRLSVL.

The chain combines TRBV5-1 with TRBJ1-3, with 10 bases matching TRBD1. Germline loops: CDR1 SGHRS, CDR2 YFSETQ. This CDR3 has 15 residues. J lost 7 bases, V lost 4 bases, and 8 bases had no gene match. The CDR3 DNA reads as TGCGCCAGCAGCCCGGGACAGGGGAGGTCGAACACCATATATTTT. This encodes CASSPGQGRSNTIYF.

The sample holds one count of this clone. The chain has TRBV6-1 and TRBJ1-1, with D possibly being TRBD1 (5 bases). The V gene lost 2 bases and the J gene lost 0 bases, with 10 bases spanning the gap. The germline CDR1 and CDR2 sequences are MNHNS and SASEGT. The CDR3 consists of 15 residues. CDR3 DNA sequence: TGTGCCAGCAGTGAATATGGGGCGTTGAACACTGAAGCTTTCTTT. Protein: CASSEYGALNTEAFF.

For the CDR3, the DNA is TGTGCCAGCAGAATAAGCGGGGGGGCCATCCACGAGCAGTACTTC. It translates to CASRISGGAIHEQYF. The rearrangement links TRBV27 to TRBJ2-7, with 10 bases that match TRBD2. V trimming: 6 bases; J trimming: 5 bases; junction bases outside the gene matches: 10. The CDR3 has 15 amino acids. Germline V gene lookup returns CDR1 MNHEY and CDR2 SMNVEV (reference sequence).

This clone was found once. This chain uses TRBV3-1 (or the pseudogene TRBV3-2) with TRBJ2-7; D perhaps matches TRBD2 (6 bases). This CDR3 is 15 amino acids long. The germline gives CDR1 LGHDT, CDR2 YNNKEL (reference sequence). Trimming removed 4 bases from V and 2 bases from J, with 15 bases in between. The CDR3 here is CASSPLGLNPYEQYF. The CDR3 DNA reads as TGTGCCAGCAGCCCCTTGGGACTTAACCCCTACGAGCAGTACTTC.

This CDR3 reads CASSWAGAPGAFF. CDR3 nucleotide sequence: TGTGCCAGCAGTTGGGCGGGGGCGCCTGGGGCTTTCTTT. This chain connects TRBV6-5 to TRBJ1-1; D is possibly TRBD1 (6 bases). V gave up 4 bases and J gave up 11 bases, with 17 bases separating them. The CDR3 contains 13 residues. Germline values: CDR1 MNHEY, CDR2 SVGAGI.

The chain combines TRBV6-5 with TRBJ2-7, with D unclear. The CDR3 runs 15 residues. V was pared by 6 bases and J by 1 base, with 16 bases between. CDR1 and CDR2 from the germline V gene are MNHEY and SVGAGI. The CDR3 is CASSRSSTESYEQYF. The DNA for the CDR3 is TGTGCCAGCAGCCGCAGCAGTACGGAGTCCTACGAGCAGTACTTC.

J is TRBJ1-4 and V is TRBV11-3; no clear D gene. This CDR3 is built from 17 residues. The germline V gene has CDR1 SGHNT and CDR2 YENEEA. Trimming removed 4 bases at V and 7 bases at J, with 22 bases between. In nucleotides, the CDR3 is TGTGCCAGCAGCTCCGGCCAATTCAGGTCTACGGGTGAAAAACTGTTTTTT. Amino acids: CASSSGQFRSTGEKLFF.

The J gene is TRBJ2-7, the V gene TRBV7-9, with 7 bases that match TRBD1. There are 13 residues in the CDR3. Germline V gene lookup returns CDR1 SEHNR and CDR2 FQNEAQ (reference sequence). Trimming at V came to 6 bases and at J to 5 bases, leaving 7 bases not matched to a gene. The CDR3 region is CASRRGDSHEQYF. CDR3 DNA: TGTGCCAGCAGACGTGGGGACAGCCACGAGCAGTACTTC.

The V and J genes are TRBV5-1 and TRBJ2-1, with 9 bases lining up with TRBD1. The CDR3 contains 15 residues. Germline CDR1 is SGHRS and CDR2 is YFSETQ. J gave up 6 bases and V 0 bases, and 4 bases lay outside the gene matches. The CDR3 sequence: CASSLGDRVPNEQFF. The CDR3 nucleotides read TGCGCCAGCAGCTTGGGGGACAGGGTGCCCAATGAGCAGTTCTTC.

V and J are TRBV5-4 and TRBJ2-1; the match to TRBD1 covers 11 bases. This CDR3 comprises 14 residues. V dropped 3 bases and J dropped 8; count of bases not matched to a gene: 4. Per germline, CDR1 SGHNT and CDR2 YYREEE (reference sequence). CDR3 loop: CASSYRTGGDEQFF. The CDR3 bases are TGTGCCAGCAGCTACAGGACAGGGGGCGATGAGCAGTTCTTC.

This clone was detected once. V gene TRBV30 combines with J gene TRBJ1-1, with TRBD1 matching 8 bases. The V gene end was trimmed by 4 bases and the J gene end by 11 bases; junction bases not matched to a gene: 15. Germline V gene sequence: CDR1 GTSNPN, CDR2 SVGIG (reference sequence). The CDR3 spans 14 residues. The CDR3 sequence is CAWKGGQGRRQAFF. The CDR3 nucleotides are TGTGCCTGGAAAGGTGGACAGGGTCGTCGGCAGGCTTTCTTT.